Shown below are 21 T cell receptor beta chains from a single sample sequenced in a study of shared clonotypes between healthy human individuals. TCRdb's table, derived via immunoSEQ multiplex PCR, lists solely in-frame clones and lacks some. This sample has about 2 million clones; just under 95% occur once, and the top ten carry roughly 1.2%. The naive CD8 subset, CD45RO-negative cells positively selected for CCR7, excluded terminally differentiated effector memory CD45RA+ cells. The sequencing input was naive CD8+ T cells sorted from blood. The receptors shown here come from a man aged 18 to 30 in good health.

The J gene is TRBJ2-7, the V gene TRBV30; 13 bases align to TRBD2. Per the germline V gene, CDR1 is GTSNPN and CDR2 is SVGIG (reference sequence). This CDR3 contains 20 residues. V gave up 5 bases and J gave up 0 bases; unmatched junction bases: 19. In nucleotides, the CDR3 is TGTGCCTGGGGTGACAGGGTGGGGACTAGCGGGACCATACACTCCTACGAGCAGTACTTC. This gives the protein CAWGDRVGTSGTIHSYEQYF.

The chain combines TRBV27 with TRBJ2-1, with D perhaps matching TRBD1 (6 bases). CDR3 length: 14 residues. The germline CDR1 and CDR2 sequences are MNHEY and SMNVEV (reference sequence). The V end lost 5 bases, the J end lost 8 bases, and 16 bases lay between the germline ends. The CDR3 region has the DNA TGTGCCAGCAGTCCTCCCTGGACAGAGGATGAGCAGTTCTTC. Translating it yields CASSPPWTEDEQFF.

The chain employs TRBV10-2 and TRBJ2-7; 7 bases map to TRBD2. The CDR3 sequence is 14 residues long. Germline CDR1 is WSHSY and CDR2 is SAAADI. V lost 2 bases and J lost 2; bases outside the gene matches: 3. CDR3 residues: CASSEKREAYEQYF. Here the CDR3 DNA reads TGCGCCAGCAGTGAGAAGCGGGAAGCCTACGAGCAGTACTTC.

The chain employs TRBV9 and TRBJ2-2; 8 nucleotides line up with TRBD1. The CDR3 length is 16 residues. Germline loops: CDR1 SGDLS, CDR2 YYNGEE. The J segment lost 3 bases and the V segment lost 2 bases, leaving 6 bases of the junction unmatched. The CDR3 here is CASSVDRGRDTGELFF. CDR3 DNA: TGTGCCAGCAGCGTTGACAGGGGTCGGGACACCGGGGAGCTGTTTTTT.

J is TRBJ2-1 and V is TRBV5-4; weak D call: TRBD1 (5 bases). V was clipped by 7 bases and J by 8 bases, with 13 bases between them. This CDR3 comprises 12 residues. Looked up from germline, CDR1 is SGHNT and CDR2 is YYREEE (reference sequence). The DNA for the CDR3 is TGTGCCAGCGCTGGGGTAGGGGATGAGCAGTTCTTC. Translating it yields CASAGVGDEQFF. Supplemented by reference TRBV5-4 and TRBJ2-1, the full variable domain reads ETGVTQSPTHLIKTRGQQVTLRCSSQSGHNTVSWYQQALGQGPQFIFQYYREEENGRGNFPPRFSGLQFPNYSSELNVNALELDDSALYLCASAGVGDEQFFGPGTRLTVL.

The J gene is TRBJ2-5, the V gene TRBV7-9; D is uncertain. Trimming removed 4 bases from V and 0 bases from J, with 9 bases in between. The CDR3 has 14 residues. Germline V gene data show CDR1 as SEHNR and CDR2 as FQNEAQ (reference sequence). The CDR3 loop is CASSSSMYQETQYF. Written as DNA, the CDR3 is TGTGCCAGCAGCTCATCAATGTACCAAGAGACCCAGTACTTC.

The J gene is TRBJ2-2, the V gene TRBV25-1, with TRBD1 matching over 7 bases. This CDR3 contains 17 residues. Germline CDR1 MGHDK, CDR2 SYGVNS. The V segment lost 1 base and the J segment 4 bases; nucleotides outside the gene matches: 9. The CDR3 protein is CASSEFGRGLATGELFF. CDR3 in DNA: TGTGCCAGCAGTGAATTTGGCAGGGGGTTAGCCACCGGGGAGCTGTTTTTT.

CDR3 DNA sequence: TGTGCCAGCAGCCCACGACTAGCGGGAGATTCGGACGAGCAGTACTTC. This gives the protein CASSPRLAGDSDEQYF. The chain links TRBV7-9 to TRBJ2-7; 12 bases are a match to TRBD2. Germline values: CDR1 SEHNR, CDR2 FQNEAQ (reference sequence). The CDR3 has 16 residues. J was trimmed by 5 bases and V by 5 bases; bases with no gene match: 10.

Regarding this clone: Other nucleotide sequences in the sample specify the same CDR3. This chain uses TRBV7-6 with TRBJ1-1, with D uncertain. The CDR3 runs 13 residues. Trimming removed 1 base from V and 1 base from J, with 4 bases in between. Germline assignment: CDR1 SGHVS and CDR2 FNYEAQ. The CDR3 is CASSLGTNTEAFF. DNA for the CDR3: TGTGCCAGCAGCTTAGGTACGAACACTGAAGCTTTCTTT.

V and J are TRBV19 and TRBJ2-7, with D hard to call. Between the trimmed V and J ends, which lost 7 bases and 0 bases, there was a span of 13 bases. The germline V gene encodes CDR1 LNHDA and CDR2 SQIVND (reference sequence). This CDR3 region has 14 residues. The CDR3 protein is CASTLGRGSYEQYF. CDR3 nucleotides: TGTGCCAGTACCCTAGGTCGCGGCTCCTACGAGCAGTACTTC.

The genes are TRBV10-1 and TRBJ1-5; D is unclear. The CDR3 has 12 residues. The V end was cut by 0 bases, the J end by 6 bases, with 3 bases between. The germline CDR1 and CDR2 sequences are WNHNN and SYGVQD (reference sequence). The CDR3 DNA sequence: TGCGCCAGCAGTGAGTCGACTCAGCCCCAGCATTTT. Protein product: CASSESTQPQHF.

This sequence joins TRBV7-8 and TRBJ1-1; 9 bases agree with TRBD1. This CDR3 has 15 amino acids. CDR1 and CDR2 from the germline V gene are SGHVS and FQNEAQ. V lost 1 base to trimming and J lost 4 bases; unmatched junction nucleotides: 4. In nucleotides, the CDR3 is TGTGCCAGCAGCTTAGGGGGGACAGGGTTCACTGAAGCTTTCTTT. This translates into CASSLGGTGFTEAFF.

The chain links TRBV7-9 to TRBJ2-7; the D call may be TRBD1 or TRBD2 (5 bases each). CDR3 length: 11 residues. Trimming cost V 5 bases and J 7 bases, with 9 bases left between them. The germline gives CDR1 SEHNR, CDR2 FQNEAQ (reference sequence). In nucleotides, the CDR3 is TGTGCCAGCAGCCAGGGCGGGGAGCAGTACTTC. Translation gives CASSQGGEQYF.

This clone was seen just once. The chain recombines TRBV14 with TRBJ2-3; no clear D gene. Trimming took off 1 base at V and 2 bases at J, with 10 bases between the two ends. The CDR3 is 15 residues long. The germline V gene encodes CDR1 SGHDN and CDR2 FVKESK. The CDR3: CASSQGLGYTDTQYF. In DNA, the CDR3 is TGTGCCAGCAGCCAAGGTTTGGGCTACACAGATACGCAGTATTTT.

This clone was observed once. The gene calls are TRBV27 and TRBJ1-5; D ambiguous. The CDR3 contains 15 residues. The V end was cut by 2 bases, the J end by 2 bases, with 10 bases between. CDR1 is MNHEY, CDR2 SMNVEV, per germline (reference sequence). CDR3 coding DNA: TGTGCCAGCAGTTTAATTCCCTGGGGCAATCAGCCCCAGCATTTT. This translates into CASSLIPWGNQPQHF.

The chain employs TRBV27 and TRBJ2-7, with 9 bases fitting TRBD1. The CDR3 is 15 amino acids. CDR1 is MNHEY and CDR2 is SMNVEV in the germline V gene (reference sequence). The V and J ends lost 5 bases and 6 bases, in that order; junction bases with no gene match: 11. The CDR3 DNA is TGTGCCAGCAGTACCCAGACAGGGGGTTTCGTCGAGCAGTACTTC. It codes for CASSTQTGGFVEQYF.

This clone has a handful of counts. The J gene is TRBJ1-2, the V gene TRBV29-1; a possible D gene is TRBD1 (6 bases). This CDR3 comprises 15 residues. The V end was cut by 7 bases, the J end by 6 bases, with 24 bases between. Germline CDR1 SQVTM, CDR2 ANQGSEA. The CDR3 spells CSGILVGVPGDGYTF. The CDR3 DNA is TGCAGCGGGATCCTCGTTGGGGTGCCAGGGGATGGCTACACCTTC.

CDR3 amino acids: CASSLPLWDRSTDTQYF. In DNA form, the CDR3 reads TGTGCCAGCAGTCTACCTCTGTGGGACAGAAGCACAGATACGCAGTATTTT. J is TRBJ2-3 and V is TRBV28, with 7 bases aligning to TRBD1. CDR3 size: 17 residues. Germline V lookup: CDR1 MDHEN, CDR2 SYDVKM. J gave up 0 bases and V 5 bases, and 11 bases lay outside the gene matches. The full variable domain, in which reference TRBV28 and TRBJ2-3 provide the parts outside the CDR3, is DVKVTQSSRYLVKRTGEKVFLECVQDMDHENMFWYRQDPGLGLRLIYFSYDVKMKEKGDIPEGYSVSREKKERFSLILESASTNQTSMYLCASSLPLWDRSTDTQYFGPGTRLTVL.

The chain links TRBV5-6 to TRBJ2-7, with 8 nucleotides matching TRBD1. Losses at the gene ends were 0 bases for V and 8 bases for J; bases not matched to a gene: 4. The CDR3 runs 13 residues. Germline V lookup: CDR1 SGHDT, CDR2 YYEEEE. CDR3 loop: CASSLGQGPQQYF. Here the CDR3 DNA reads TGTGCCAGCAGCTTGGGACAGGGGCCTCAGCAGTACTTC.

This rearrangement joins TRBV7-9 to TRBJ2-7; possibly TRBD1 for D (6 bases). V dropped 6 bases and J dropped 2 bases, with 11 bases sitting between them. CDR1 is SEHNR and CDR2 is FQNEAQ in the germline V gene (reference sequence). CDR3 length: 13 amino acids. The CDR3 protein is CASRGDTPYEQYF. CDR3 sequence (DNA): TGTGCCAGCAGAGGGGACACCCCCTACGAGCAGTACTTC.

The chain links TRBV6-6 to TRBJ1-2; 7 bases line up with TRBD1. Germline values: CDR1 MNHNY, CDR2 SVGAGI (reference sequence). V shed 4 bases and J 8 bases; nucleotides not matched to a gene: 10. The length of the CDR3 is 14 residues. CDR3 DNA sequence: TGTGCCAGCAGTTTTGAAACGACAGGGAACGGCTACACCTTC. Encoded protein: CASSFETTGNGYTF.